The clone carrying this T cell receptor beta chain has at least ten counts. The antigen is undetermined. The data were taken from a study of T cell repertoires in cytomegalovirus infection. Study as a whole: Public TCR beta signatures marked donors with CMV infection and the matching HLA.

TCRdb redid the calling of the reads with MiXCR, one entry per CDR3 protein. The repertoire holds approximately 500,000 distinct CDR3 sequences, with 16% as singletons. General study points: Cumulative frequency (of public TCR beta family members) identified carriers of CMV plus the relevant HLA. CMV-specific TCR beta clonotypes restricted by HLA-C were the ones dominating the ex vivo response.

Sequencing was performed on CD8+ T cells from PBMCs. The source is a human donor in good health (CMV status not recorded). Some clones in this sample may be carry-over from other donors' samples.

The CDR3 here is CASGPGSSYEQYF. As DNA, the CDR3 is TGTGCCAGCGGCCCCGGTAGCTCCTACGAGCAGTACTTC. The rearrangement joins TRBV11-2 to TRBJ2-7; D gene uncertain. The CDR3 runs 13 residues. Germline CDR1 reads SGHAT; CDR2 reads FQNNGV. Trimming cost V 8 bases and J 0 bases, with 11 bases left between them.